In this sample, the clone carrying this TCR beta chain turned up a few times. Antigen: not known. Trimming took 4 bases from V and 7 from J, leaving 11 bases between them. The CDR3 totals 14 residues. Per the germline V gene, CDR1 is MNHEY and CDR2 is SVGAGI. This sample is part of a study of cytomegalovirus exposure and HLA in healthy donors. Study-wide findings and caveats: Around 18,000 TCR beta sequences were associated with HLA alleles at 0.05 false discovery rate in a later analysis.

The study ran its PCR with 60 Vbeta and 13 Jbeta primers. Using immunoSEQ multiplex PCR, the repertoire was profiled, and TCRdb retains in-frame clones only, with some absent. The sample lists roughly 220,000 clones, 55% to 75% seen once, with less than 3% in the top ten. The chain couples TRBV6-5 to TRBJ1-6; D is ambiguous. The receptor comes from a middle-aged man in good health and CMV-seropositive. Specimen: PBMCs. CDR3 loop: CASSSPLSNSPLHF. The CDR3 nucleotides read TGTGCCAGCAGTTCCCCTCTTTCCAATTCACCCCTCCACTTT.